A selection of T cell receptor beta chains follows, all from one sample in a study of cytomegalovirus exposure and HLA in healthy donors. Only in-frame clones appear in the TCRdb table, and some are missing; sequencing was by immunoSEQ multiplex PCR. The sample yields roughly 150,000 clones, 80% seen once. The sequencing input was PBMCs. Every receptor here comes from a man aged 25-45 years in good health and CMV-seronegative. Both conserved end residues are part of each CDR3. A D gene is named only where the DNA matches it firmly. A clone size is listed for some rows: how often the clone was seen (once, few, many), or a class if it is expanded.

abundance	len	d_gene	v_gene	j_gene	CDR3nt	CDR3aa
few	12	.	TRBV28	TRBJ1-1	TGTGCCAGCAGTTTATCCTTTTTTGAAGCTTTCTTT	CASSLSFFEAFF
once	15	.	TRBV5-4	TRBJ1-2	TGTGCCAGCAGCTTGTCGGACATTCCTAACTATGGCTACACCTTC	CASSLSDIPNYGYTF
.	16	.	TRBV4-1	TRBJ2-1	TGCGCCAGCAGCCAGGCACTAGTAGGCACTTTCAGTGAGCAGTTCTTC	CASSQALVGTFSEQFF
few	14	.	TRBV5-1	TRBJ2-7	TGCGCCAGCAGGGTTGGACAGCCAAACTACGAGCAGTACTTC	CASRVGQPNYEQYF
.	12	.	TRBV28	TRBJ2-3	TGTGCCAGCAGTTTACCGTCAGATACGCAGTATTTT	CASSLPSDTQYF
.	15	.	TRBV4-1	TRBJ1-2	TGCGCCAGCAGCCAAGATACACGACGGGGCTATGGCTACACCTTC	CASSQDTRRGYGYTF
.	16	TRBD1	TRBV19	TRBJ2-2	TGTGCCAGTAGTATCGGGCAGGGGGCTGGCACCGGGGAGCTGTTTTTT	CASSIGQGAGTGELFF
.	16	TRBD1	TRBV5-6	TRBJ2-7	TGTGCCAGCAGCTTGGAGGGGGACAGTTCGACCTACGAGCAGTACTTC	CASSLEGDSSTYEQYF
once	17	TRBD2	TRBV5-1	TRBJ2-2	TGCGCCAGCAGCTTGGCCGGGACTAGCGGGAGTCCTGGGGAGCTGTTTTTT	CASSLAGTSGSPGELFF
.	16	TRBD2	TRBV4-1	TRBJ2-3	TGCGCCAGCAGCCTCAGGACTAGCGGGAGTACAGATACGCAGTATTTT	CASSLRTSGSTDTQYF
.	13	.	TRBV5-4	TRBJ1-1	TGTGCCAGCAGCTTGGTAGGGGTTACTGAAGCTTTCTTT	CASSLVGVTEAFF
.	14	.	TRBV11-3	TRBJ2-2	TGTGCCAGCAGTAAAGGGGCGGTCACCGGGGAGCTGTTTTTT	CASSKGAVTGELFF
.	13	TRBD1	TRBV7-9	TRBJ2-5	TGTTCCAGCAGTTCGACAGGGGTGGTGACCCAGTACTTC	CSSSSTGVVTQYF
.	17	.	TRBV28	TRBJ2-4	TGTGCCAGCACCGGGGGTGGGGGATTGTGGGCCAAAAACATTCAGTACTTC	CASTGGGGLWAKNIQYF
.	15	TRBD2	TRBV6-5	TRBJ2-7	TGTGCCAGCAGTTACCAGACTAGCGGGGGTTACGAGCAGTACTTC	CASSYQTSGGYEQYF
.	14	.	TRBV7-9	TRBJ1-1	TGTGCCAGCAGCCCCTTCGTGGCAAACACTGAAGCTTTCTTT	CASSPFVANTEAFF
.	14	TRBD1	TRBV5-6	TRBJ2-7	TGTGCCAGCAGCTTTGGCAGGGGGATGAACGAGCAGTACTTC	CASSFGRGMNEQYF
.	14	TRBD1	TRBV30	TRBJ1-4	TGTGCCTGGAGTTTGGGACAGGGAAGTGAAAAACTGTTTTTT	CAWSLGQGSEKLFF
many	17	.	TRBV5-4	TRBJ2-6	TGTGCCAGCAGCTTGGGAGCTAGTAGCTCTGGGGCCAACGTCCTGACTTTC	CASSLGASSSGANVLTF
few	14	TRBD1	TRBV28	TRBJ2-7	TGTGCCAGCAGGAGGACAGGGCTTTCCTACGAGCAGTACTTC	CASRRTGLSYEQYF
.	13	TRBD2	TRBV5-1	TRBJ2-1	TGCGCCAGCAGCTTGGGTAGCGGGAATGAGCAGTTCTTC	CASSLGSGNEQFF
.	14	.	TRBV18	TRBJ2-4	TGTGCCAGCTCACCACCTCAGGGTAGAAACATTCAGTACTTC	CASSPPQGRNIQYF
few	14	.	TRBV4-1	TRBJ1-2	TGCGCCAGCAGCCAAGGGGGCGAGCATTATGGCTACACCTTC	CASSQGGEHYGYTF
.	13	.	TRBV10-3	TRBJ2-3	TGTGCCATCAGTGAGTCGGCGGAGTTTGCGCAGTATTTT	CAISESAEFAQYF
.	14	TRBD2	TRBV28	TRBJ2-1	TGTGCCAGCACCGGACTAGCGGGAGCATATGAGCAGTTCTTC	CASTGLAGAYEQFF
.	16	TRBD2	TRBV15	TRBJ2-7	TGTGCCACCAGCAGGCCACTAGCGGGAGGTACTCAAGAGCAGTACTTC	CATSRPLAGGTQEQYF
.	11	.	TRBV5-1	TRBJ1-1	TGCGCCAGCAGCTTGGCGGGGGAAGCTTTCTTT	CASSLAGEAFF
.	15	TRBD1	TRBV7-7	TRBJ2-4	TGTGCTAGCGGGGGACAGGGGGGGGCCAAAAACATTCAGTACTTC	CASGGQGGAKNIQYF
.	13	TRBD1	TRBV19	TRBJ1-2	TGTGCCAGTAGCCCACAGGGGAACTATGGCTACACCTTC	CASSPQGNYGYTF